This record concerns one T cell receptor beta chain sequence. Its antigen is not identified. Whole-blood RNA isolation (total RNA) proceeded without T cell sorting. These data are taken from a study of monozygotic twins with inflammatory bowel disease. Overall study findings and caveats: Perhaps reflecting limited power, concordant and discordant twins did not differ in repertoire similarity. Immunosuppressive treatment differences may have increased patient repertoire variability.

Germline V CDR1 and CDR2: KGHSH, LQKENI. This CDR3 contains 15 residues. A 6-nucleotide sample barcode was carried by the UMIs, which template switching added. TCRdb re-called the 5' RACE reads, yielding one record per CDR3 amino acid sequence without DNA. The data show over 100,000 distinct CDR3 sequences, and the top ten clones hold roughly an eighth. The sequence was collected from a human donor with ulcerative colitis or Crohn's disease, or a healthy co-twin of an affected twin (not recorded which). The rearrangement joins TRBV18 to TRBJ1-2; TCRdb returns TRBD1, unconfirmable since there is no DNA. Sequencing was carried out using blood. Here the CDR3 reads CASSFTRDRDYGYTF.